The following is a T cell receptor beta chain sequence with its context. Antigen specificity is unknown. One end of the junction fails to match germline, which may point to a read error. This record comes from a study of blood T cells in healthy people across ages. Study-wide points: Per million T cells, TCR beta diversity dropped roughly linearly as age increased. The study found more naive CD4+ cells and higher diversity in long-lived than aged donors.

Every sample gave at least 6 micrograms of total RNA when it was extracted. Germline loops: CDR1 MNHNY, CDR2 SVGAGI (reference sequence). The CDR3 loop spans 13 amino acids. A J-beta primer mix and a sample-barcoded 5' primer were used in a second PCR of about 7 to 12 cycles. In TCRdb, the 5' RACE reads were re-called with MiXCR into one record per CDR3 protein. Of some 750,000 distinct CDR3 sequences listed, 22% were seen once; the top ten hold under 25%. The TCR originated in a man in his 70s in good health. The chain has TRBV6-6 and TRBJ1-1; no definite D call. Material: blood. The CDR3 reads CATSWGANTEAYF. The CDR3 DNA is TGTGCCACGTCCTGGGGAGCGAACACTGAAGCTTACTTT.